A single sample gave rise to the 19 T cell receptor beta chains below, sequenced in a study of control samples from healthy donors and cancer patients (dated by TCRdb to 2020 to 2022). The library was prepared using the immunoSEQ multiplex PCR assay. The source is immuneACCESS, and TCRdb retained only in-frame sequences with V and J called. Part of the clones is not carried over; for the studies checked, unresolved V genes explain less than half of this, and the remainder is unexplained. This sample has 75,000 to 90,000 clones in its table, and roughly 90% of those were observed once. The top ten hold more than 5.5% of the sample. Material: blood. The receptors come from a man aged 50-60 years in good health.

The chain carries TRBV27 and TRBJ1-6; 7 bases are a match to TRBD1. This CDR3 region has 13 residues. The junction had 7 bases not matched to a gene; V was cut back by 7 bases and J by 10 bases. Germline CDR1 reads MNHEY; CDR2 reads SMNVEV (reference sequence). CDR3 sequence: CASNRDRGSPLHF. The CDR3 DNA reads TGTGCCAGCAACCGGGACAGAGGATCACCCCTCCACTTT.

The chain combines TRBV6-1 with TRBJ2-5; 12 nucleotides agree with TRBD2. The CDR3 spans 16 residues. V gave up 2 bases and J gave up 5 bases; unmatched junction bases: 6. In germline, CDR1 is MNHNS, CDR2 SASEGT. CDR3 in DNA: TGTGCCAGCAGTGAACTAGCGGGGGGGCCGCTGGAGACCCAGTACTTC. This translates into CASSELAGGPLETQYF.

The J gene is TRBJ1-4, the V gene TRBV29-1; 10 positions match TRBD1. Per the germline V gene, CDR1 is SQVTM and CDR2 is ANQGSEA. This CDR3 is built from 13 residues. V was clipped by 7 bases and J by 8 bases; unmatched bases: 7. In DNA form, the CDR3 reads TGCAGCGCCCTGGGACAGGGGAACGAAAAACTGTTTTTT. It yields the protein CSALGQGNEKLFF.

The rearrangement uses TRBV7-9 and TRBJ2-5; no clear D gene. V lost 0 bases to trimming and J lost 5 bases, with 4 bases between them. There are 12 residues in the CDR3. Looked up from germline, CDR1 is SEHNR and CDR2 is FQNEAQ (reference sequence). The CDR3 loop reads CASSLAGETQYF. The CDR3 DNA is TGTGCCAGCAGCTTAGCTGGGGAGACCCAGTACTTC.

This rearrangement joins TRBV6-7 to TRBJ1-5; 7 bases align to TRBD1. TRBV6-7 has ORF status, its function being uncertain. V lost 7 bases to trimming and J lost 2 bases; unmatched junction nucleotides: 11. The CDR3 has 16 residues. Here the CDR3 reads CASTSSDRVGNQPQHF. The CDR3 DNA reads TGTGCCAGCACCTCTTCAGACAGGGTAGGCAATCAGCCCCAGCATTTT.

CDR3 amino acids: CASSVDVGAAQHF. The CDR3 DNA follows: TGTGCCAGCAGCGTAGATGTGGGAGCAGCCCAGCATTTT. The chain combines TRBV9 with TRBJ1-5, with unresolved D. The CDR3 consists of 13 residues. Germline V lookup: CDR1 SGDLS, CDR2 YYNGEE. V was pared by 0 bases and J by 11 bases, with 12 bases between.

This clone was counted between two and nine times. The chain joins TRBV6-5 to TRBJ2-3; D is ambiguous. Trimming pared 8 bases from V and 0 bases from J, leaving 6 bases between. Germline CDR1 MNHEY, CDR2 SVGAGI. This CDR3 has 12 amino acids. The CDR3 protein is CASWYSTDTQYF. The DNA of the CDR3 is TGTGCCAGCTGGTATAGCACAGATACGCAGTATTTT.

V usage is TRBV3-1 (or the pseudogene TRBV3-2) and J usage is TRBJ2-7; 8 bases agree with TRBD1. The ends lost 4 bases at V and 1 base at J; junction bases unmatched: 3. CDR1 and CDR2 (germline): LGHDT, YNNKEL (reference sequence). This CDR3 spans 14 amino acids. The CDR3 region has the DNA TGTGCCAGCAGCCTCGGACAGGGATCCTACGAGCAGTACTTC. It encodes CASSLGQGSYEQYF.

The chain is built from TRBV9 and TRBJ2-2, with 9 bases identical to TRBD1. The germline gives CDR1 SGDLS, CDR2 YYNGEE. Unmatched junction bases numbered 8, after V lost 2 bases and J lost 6 bases. The CDR3 loop spans 16 amino acids. DNA of the CDR3: TGTGCCAGCAGCGTCACTCCGGGACAGGGCGCCGGGGAGCTGTTTTTT. This translates into CASSVTPGQGAGELFF.

V gene TRBV19 combines with J gene TRBJ1-3, with 7 bases identical to TRBD1. After removal of 3 bases from V and 4 bases from J, the junction contained 6 bases not matched to a gene. The CDR3 extends over 15 amino acids. Germline V CDR1 and CDR2: LNHDA, SQIVND (reference sequence). CDR3 sequence (DNA): TGTGCCAGTAGTATCGGGACAGCGGTGGGAAACACCATATATTTT. Translating gives CASSIGTAVGNTIYF.

The rearrangement uses TRBV6-2 or TRBV6-3 and TRBJ1-4; D is unresolved. The CDR3 has 14 amino acids. CDR1 and CDR2 (germline): MNHEY, SVGEGT. The V end was cut by 2 bases, the J end by 7 bases, with 11 bases between. The CDR3: CASSYGPGGEKLFF. CDR3 nucleotides: TGTGCCAGCAGTTACGGTCCAGGCGGTGAAAAACTGTTTTTT.

This chain uses TRBV4-3 with TRBJ2-7, with no clear D. CDR3 length: 15 residues. Per germline, CDR1 LGHNA and CDR2 YSLEER. The ends were cut back, 1 base at V and 0 bases at J, with 10 bases in the middle. Written as DNA, the CDR3 is TGCGCCAGCAGCCAAGGGCCTGCGAACTCCTACGAGCAGTACTTC. This encodes CASSQGPANSYEQYF.

CDR3 coding DNA: TGCGCCAGCAGCGAGCCGCCTGGCTATGGCTACACCTTC. Its translation is CASSEPPGYGYTF. The chain joins TRBV5-1 to TRBJ1-2; D is unclear. CDR1 and CDR2 (germline): SGHRS, YFSETQ. The ends were cut back, 4 bases at V and 4 bases at J, with 11 bases in the middle. CDR3 length equals 13 residues.

The gene calls are TRBV18 and TRBJ1-4; 12 bases agree with TRBD1. Trimming cost V 4 bases and J 6 bases; bases outside gene matches: 3. The CDR3 loop spans 15 amino acids. CDR1 is KGHSH and CDR2 is LQKENI in the germline V gene. CDR3 protein: CASSRDRGPDEKLFF. CDR3 in DNA: TGTGCCAGCTCACGGGACAGGGGGCCTGATGAAAAACTGTTTTTT.

Turning to this clone: The junction departs from germline at one end; a sequencing error may be responsible. This chain uses TRBV4-1 with TRBJ1-1, with D possibly being TRBD1 (5 bases). CDR1 and CDR2 from the germline V gene are MGHRA and YSYEKL. The CDR3 spans 15 residues. DNA of the CDR3: TGCGCCCGCAGCCGAGCGGGGGGGGGAAACACTGAAGCTTTCTTT. Its protein product is CARSRAGGGNTEAFF.

The CDR3 spells CASSHWSGTAPTNTGELFF. DNA of the CDR3: TGTGCCAGCAGCCACTGGTCTGGGACAGCGCCAACGAACACCGGGGAGCTGTTTTTT. This chain uses TRBV3-1 (or the pseudogene TRBV3-2) with TRBJ2-2; 7 bases agree with TRBD1. The CDR3 extends over 19 amino acids. With V trimmed by 3 bases and J by 0 bases, 13 bases remained unmatched. Germline V gene data show CDR1 as LGHDT and CDR2 as YNNKEL (reference sequence).

The V and J genes are TRBV5-1 and TRBJ2-7; maybe TRBD2 (6 bases). The ends were cut back, 0 bases at V and 1 base at J, with 14 bases in the middle. Germline-derived CDR1 and CDR2 are SGHRS and YFSETQ. CDR3 length equals 16 residues. CDR3 residues: CASSLANGGSSYEQYF. CDR3 coding DNA: TGCGCCAGCAGCTTGGCCAACGGGGGATCTTCCTACGAGCAGTACTTC.

V gene TRBV30 combines with J gene TRBJ2-7, with D possibly matching TRBD2 (5 bases). This CDR3 is 11 amino acids long. With 5 bases removed from V and 2 bases from J, the gap between germline ends came to 7 bases. Looked up from germline, CDR1 is GTSNPN and CDR2 is SVGIG (reference sequence). As DNA, the CDR3 is TGTGCCTGGGGAGGACCCTACGAGCAGTACTTC. As protein: CAWGGPYEQYF.

This sequence joins TRBV14 and TRBJ1-6; TRBD1 might be the D (5 bases). Trimming took 4 bases from V and 0 from J, leaving 10 bases between them. The V gene's germline CDR1 is SGHDN and CDR2 FVKESK. The CDR3 runs to 16 residues. CDR3: CASSRDSSSYNSPLHF. The CDR3 bases are TGTGCCAGCAGCCGGGACTCGAGCTCCTATAATTCACCCCTCCACTTT.